These 10 T cell receptor beta chains came from one sample sequenced in a study of beta chain features in type 1 diabetes. Regarding the study as a whole: There was a moderate but significant shortening of TCRB CDR3s in all four CD4+ subsets of Type 1 diabetes patients.

Sequencing targeted expressed TCRB transcripts, as all isolated RNA had been reverse transcribed. The table came from immunoSEQ multiplex PCR; TCRdb's copy has only in-frame clones and leaves some out. Of 240,000 or so clones listed, 14% are singletons. Their antigens are not known. The sample was naive CD4+ T cells from blood. The receptors derive from a man aged 25-45 years with type 1 diabetes.

The J gene is TRBJ1-2, the V gene TRBV30; TRBD1 agrees at 8 bases. Germline CDR1 GTSNPN, CDR2 SVGIG (reference sequence). V was clipped by 4 bases and J by 4 bases; unmatched bases: 20. CDR3 length: 18 amino acids. CDR3 in DNA: TGTGCCTGGATCTTCCCCCGGGACAGGAGGCCAAGTGGCTATGGCTACACCTTC. Its protein product is CAWIFPRDRRPSGYGYTF. Based on the CDR3 plus reference TRBV30 and TRBJ1-2, the full variable domain is SQTIHQWPATLVQPVGSPLSLECTVEGTSNPNLYWYRQAAGRGLQLLFYSVGIGQISSEVPQNLSASRPQDRQFILSSKKLLLSDSGFYLCAWIFPRDRRPSGYGYTFGSGTRLTVV.

The chain couples TRBV5-1 to TRBJ1-1; TRBD1 might be the D (6 bases). There are 15 residues in the CDR3. Trimming left V 2 bases short and J 0 bases short, with 11 bases between. The germline V gene has CDR1 SGHRS and CDR2 YFSETQ. The CDR3 DNA is TGCGCCAGCAGCTTTCAGGGGCCAATGAACACTGAAGCTTTCTTT. It yields the protein CASSFQGPMNTEAFF.

This clone has just a few counts. The chain uses TRBV30 and TRBJ1-1; D possibly corresponds to TRBD1 (6 bases). Germline V CDR1 and CDR2: GTSNPN, SVGIG (reference sequence). The CDR3 runs 13 residues. The germline V and J ends were trimmed by 4 bases and 5 bases, with 14 bases remaining between them. The CDR3 loop is CAWNGQYGTEAFF. The DNA for the CDR3 is TGTGCCTGGAATGGACAGTATGGAACTGAAGCTTTCTTT.

This clone occurred a few times. This chain connects TRBV25-1 to TRBJ2-3; no definite D call. Germline CDR1 MGHDK, CDR2 SYGVNS. With 5 bases removed from V and 0 bases from J, the gap between germline ends came to 12 bases. The CDR3 runs to 15 residues. Here the CDR3 DNA reads TGTGCCAGCAGTCGAGTGACAACTAGCACAGATACGCAGTATTTT. This sequence encodes CASSRVTTSTDTQYF.

The chain couples TRBV5-1 to TRBJ1-6, with D perhaps TRBD1 (5 bases). Trimming took 5 bases from V and 10 from J, leaving 19 bases between them. Looked up from germline, CDR1 is SGHRS and CDR2 is YFSETQ. This CDR3 is 15 amino acids long. CDR3 nucleotides: TGCGCCAGCAGTCGGGGAGGGGACGGCGGCTCACCCCTCCACTTT. This gives the protein CASSRGGDGGSPLHF.

The chain couples TRBV5-1 to TRBJ1-5; 7 bases map to TRBD1. This CDR3 comprises 14 residues. Germline CDR1 SGHRS, CDR2 YFSETQ. The V and J ends lost 5 bases and 2 bases, in that order; junction bases with no gene match: 4. DNA for the CDR3: TGCGCCAGCAGACCAGGGACAGGCAATCAGCCCCAGCATTTT. Translated, it gives CASRPGTGNQPQHF.

The gene calls are TRBV7-9 and TRBJ2-4; unclear D gene. The CDR3 sequence is 12 residues long. V was shortened by 5 bases and J by 7 bases, with 9 bases between the two germline ends. In germline, CDR1 is SEHNR, CDR2 FQNEAQ (reference sequence). As DNA, the CDR3 is TGTGCCAGCAGCGCCGCCCAGAACATTCAGTACTTC. This gives the protein CASSAAQNIQYF.

The V call is TRBV19, the J call TRBJ2-6, with 9 bases fitting TRBD1. V lost 11 bases and J lost 0; bases outside the gene matches: 11. In germline, CDR1 is LNHDA, CDR2 SQIVND (reference sequence). CDR3 length: 17 residues. The CDR3 here is CASRGGTGSSGANVLTF. Written as DNA, the CDR3 is TGTGCCTCCAGGGGTGGGACAGGGAGCTCTGGGGCCAACGTCCTGACTTTC. The complete variable domain, with remaining parts taken from reference TRBV19 and TRBJ2-6, reads DGGITQSPKYLFRKEGQNVTLSCEQNLNHDAMYWYRQDPGQGLRLIYYSQIVNDFQKGDIAEGYSVSREKKESFPLTVTSAQKNPTAFYLCASRGGTGSSGANVLTFGAGSRLTVL.

This sequence joins TRBV5-1 and TRBJ1-2, with TRBD1 identical over 8 bases. This CDR3 region has 14 residues. V lost 3 bases, J lost 6 bases, and 7 bases stayed unmatched. The V gene's germline CDR1 is SGHRS and CDR2 YFSETQ. The CDR3 coding sequence is TGCGCCAGCAGCTCCGGACAGGGATACGATGGCTACACCTTC. It encodes CASSSGQGYDGYTF.

This rearrangement joins TRBV5-1 to TRBJ2-5; the match to TRBD2 covers 8 bases. This CDR3 comprises 15 residues. The J segment lost 2 bases and the V segment lost 3 bases, leaving 6 bases of the junction unmatched. Per the germline V gene, CDR1 is SGHRS and CDR2 is YFSETQ. CDR3 DNA sequence: TGCGCCAGCAGCTCCAGCAGACTAGCGCAAGAGACCCAGTACTTC. Its protein product is CASSSSRLAQETQYF.